These 10 T cell receptor beta chains were sequenced from one sample in a study of blood T cells in healthy people across ages. Combining a sample-barcoded 5' primer with a J-beta primer mix, a second PCR ran for roughly 7 to 11 cycles. TCRdb reanalysed the 5' RACE reads using MiXCR and keeps one entry per CDR3 protein. Of 600,000 to 850,000 distinct CDR3 sequences in the sample, roughly 25% were seen once. The sample was also linked to a second study, of T cells of mothers and their children.

The specimen sequenced was blood. These receptors all stem from a boy between 10 and 17 years old in good health.

The chain is built from TRBV24-1 and TRBJ2-7; 10 bases are a match to TRBD2. The junction had 5 bases not matched to a gene; V was cut back by 3 bases and J by 1 base. CDR1 is KGHDR and CDR2 is SFDVKD in the germline V gene. There are 16 residues in the CDR3. The CDR3 sequence is CATSDPTTSGSYEQYF. The CDR3 DNA is TGTGCCACCAGTGATCCAACGACTAGCGGGTCCTACGAGCAGTACTTC.

This clonotype was observed a few times. The chain combines TRBV28 with TRBJ2-7, with 9 bases aligning to TRBD1. CDR1 and CDR2 (germline): MDHEN, SYDVKM. The CDR3 consists of 16 residues. The trim removed 3 bases at V and 2 bases at J, leaving 8 bases unmatched. The CDR3 sequence: CASSLLPGQGPYEQYF. CDR3 coding DNA: TGTGCCAGCAGTTTGCTCCCGGGACAGGGACCCTACGAGCAGTACTTC.

The chain employs TRBV20-1 and TRBJ2-5; D unresolved. V was trimmed by 0 bases and J by 1 base, leaving 12 bases between them. Looked up from germline, CDR1 is DFQATT and CDR2 is SNEGSKA (reference sequence). There are 15 residues in the CDR3. The CDR3 region is CSARDSAAAQETQYF. CDR3 DNA: TGCAGTGCTAGAGATTCCGCCGCGGCCCAAGAGACCCAGTACTTC.

This clonotype was seen a handful of times. V and J are TRBV3-1 and TRBJ2-5; TRBD2 agrees at 11 bases. Germline V gives CDR1 LGHDT, CDR2 YNNKEL (reference sequence). The CDR3 spans 14 residues. The V gene end was trimmed by 6 bases and the J gene end by 3 bases; junction bases not matched to a gene: 3. CDR3 nucleotides: TGTGCCAGCAGGCGTAGCGGGGGGGAAGAGACCCAGTACTTC. It encodes CASRRSGGEETQYF.

V is TRBV24-1 and J is TRBJ2-3; 12 bases are a match to TRBD2. CDR3 length equals 17 residues. V lost 1 base and J lost 6; bases outside the gene matches: 7. Germline CDR1 is KGHDR and CDR2 is SFDVKD. In DNA form, the CDR3 reads TGTGCCACCAGTGATTTTCTAGCGGGGGGGCTGCTGGATACGCAGTATTTT. Translating it yields CATSDFLAGGLLDTQYF.

The rearrangement joins TRBV4-2 to TRBJ2-1; D remains unclear. CDR1 is LGHNA and CDR2 is YNFKEQ in the germline V gene. V was trimmed by 1 base and J by 7 bases, leaving 11 bases between them. The CDR3 length is 14 residues. CDR3 nucleotide sequence: TGTGCCAGCAGCCAAGCCCAAGCGAGGAATGAGCAGTTCTTC. This sequence encodes CASSQAQARNEQFF.

The rearrangement links TRBV20-1 to TRBJ1-2; no definite D call. CDR3 length equals 13 residues. The V gene's germline CDR1 is DFQATT and CDR2 SNEGSKA (reference sequence). Trimming took off 1 base at V and 4 bases at J, with 10 bases between the two ends. The CDR3 spells CSARVGESYGYTF. CDR3 DNA: TGCAGTGCTAGAGTCGGAGAAAGCTATGGCTACACCTTC.

This clonotype appeared a few times. V usage is TRBV4-2 and J usage is TRBJ2-1, with TRBD2 identical over 8 bases. This CDR3 has 18 residues. V gave up 2 bases and J gave up 5 bases; unmatched junction bases: 14. In germline, CDR1 is LGHNA, CDR2 YNFKEQ. The CDR3 sequence: CASSQPPSTGGQDNEQFF. The CDR3 nucleotides read TGTGCCAGCAGCCAACCCCCATCCACGGGGGGGCAGGACAATGAGCAGTTCTTC.

This chain links TRBV3-1 with TRBJ2-7; D possibly corresponds to TRBD1 (6 bases). CDR3 size: 17 residues. V was trimmed by 0 bases and J by 2 bases, leaving 17 bases between them. CDR1 is LGHDT and CDR2 is YNNKEL in the germline V gene (reference sequence). CDR3 in DNA: TGTGCCAGCAGCCAAGATATACAGGGATTTTTCGCCTACGAGCAGTACTTC. Encoded protein: CASSQDIQGFFAYEQYF.

The rearrangement links TRBV29-1 to TRBJ2-1; D gene ambiguous. The CDR3 spans 14 residues. Germline V CDR1 and CDR2: SQVTM, ANQGSEA. V dropped 3 bases and J dropped 1 base, with 10 bases sitting between them. The CDR3 nucleotides read TGCAGCGTTGACCTTCCTCTTTCCTACAATGAGCAGTTCTTC. Its translation: CSVDLPLSYNEQFF.